Here is one TCR beta chain with its context. Its antigen is not identified. The data were taken from a study of T-cell reconstitution after alpha-beta-depleted transplantation in children. Study-level findings and limits: Where alpha-beta T cells came from about two months after transplant was reportedly several hundred expanded graft clones.

The V and J ends lost 1 base and 5 bases, in that order; junction bases with no gene match: 6. The CDR3 consists of 15 residues. Using unique molecular identifiers, the investigators prepared the TCRbeta library. MiXCR, run by TCRdb on the PCR reads, gives a single entry per CDR3 protein. The repertoire consists of about 420,000 distinct CDR3 sequences, with under 20% occurring once and the leading ten covering less than 30%. The rearrangement joins TRBV12-3 or TRBV12-4 to TRBJ2-7; 9 bases align to TRBD1. The TCR comes from a boy under three years old who had a stem cell transplant for Wiskott-Aldrich syndrome, so the T cells may come from the graft donor. The sample here was PBMCs, mostly from graft donor cells, taken 360 days after TCRalphabeta/CD19-depleted stem cell transplant. Written as DNA, the CDR3 is TGTGCCAGCAGTTTAGGTGGGACAGGGAAGCACGAGCAGTACTTC. Amino acid sequence: CASSLGGTGKHEQYF.